Each of the 13 T cell receptor beta chains below was sequenced from the same sample in a study of OX40 agonist ivuxolimab in advanced cancers. Measured with immunoSEQ multiplex PCR; TCRdb has only the in-frame clones, and not every one. This table has approximately 58,000 clones, over 65% appearing once. This specimen was CD4+ or CD8+ T cells sorted from blood, taken in a trial of the OX40 agonist ivuxolimab. These receptors originate from an adult with an advanced solid tumor such as melanoma, head and neck, liver or kidney cancer.

The chain joins TRBV9 to TRBJ2-3, with TRBD2 matching over 11 bases. V shed 4 bases and J 4 bases; nucleotides not matched to a gene: 8. Germline CDR1 is SGDLS and CDR2 is YYNGEE. The length of the CDR3 is 16 residues. The CDR3 bases are TGTGCCAGCAGCCCCTATAGCGGGGGGGCCGCAGATACGCAGTATTTT. Translation: CASSPYSGGAADTQYF.

The CDR3 DNA reads as TGTGCCAGCAGCTTGCGGGTAGGGGTAGAGACCCAGTACTTC. It specifies CASSLRVGVETQYF. V gene TRBV11-3 combines with J gene TRBJ2-5, with D perhaps assigned TRBD1 or TRBD2 (5 bases each). The V end was cut by 3 bases, the J end by 4 bases, with 12 bases between. CDR1 is SGHNT, CDR2 YENEEA, per germline. The CDR3 contains 14 residues.

The chain combines TRBV18 with TRBJ1-1; D ambiguous. The length of the CDR3 is 14 residues. Trimming pared 3 bases from V and 0 bases from J, leaving 8 bases between. Germline CDR1 is KGHSH and CDR2 is LQKENI. The CDR3 nucleotides are TGTGCCAGCTCACCCCGGAACATGAACACTGAAGCTTTCTTT. It specifies CASSPRNMNTEAFF.

The rearrangement links TRBV13 to TRBJ1-1, with D perhaps matching TRBD1 (6 bases). V lost 5 bases to trimming and J lost 0 bases, with 16 bases between them. This CDR3 comprises 16 residues. CDR1 is PRHDT and CDR2 is FYEKMQ in the germline V gene (reference sequence). CDR3 bases: TGTGCCAGCAGCCAAACAGGGACCTGGCTGAACACTGAAGCTTTCTTT. It encodes CASSQTGTWLNTEAFF.

The V gene is TRBV7-2, the J gene TRBJ2-7; no clear D gene. Germline-derived CDR1 and CDR2 are SGHTA and FQGNSA. Trimming removed 4 bases at V and 1 base at J, with 14 bases between. CDR3 length: 15 residues. CDR3 DNA sequence: TGTGCCAGCAGCTCCACGGGCAGTCGATCCTACGAGCAGTACTTC. It yields the protein CASSSTGSRSYEQYF.

The chain couples TRBV19 to TRBJ2-3; D perhaps matches TRBD1 (5 bases). V lost 8 bases and J lost 1, with 16 bases in between. Germline V gene lookup returns CDR1 LNHDA and CDR2 SQIVND (reference sequence). The CDR3 has 15 residues. The CDR3 here is CASGAQRPGTDTQYF. In DNA form, the CDR3 reads TGTGCCAGTGGGGCCCAGCGACCCGGCACAGATACGCAGTATTTT.

The V call is TRBV2, the J call TRBJ1-5, with TRBD1 identical over 9 bases. The length of the CDR3 is 15 residues. The germline V gene encodes CDR1 SNHLY and CDR2 FYNNEI. J gave up 7 bases and V 7 bases, and 11 bases lay outside the gene matches. CDR3 protein: CASKGEQGAGQPQHF. CDR3 DNA sequence: TGTGCCAGCAAGGGGGAACAGGGGGCAGGGCAGCCCCAGCATTTT.

The V gene is TRBV18, the J gene TRBJ1-5; 10 nucleotides align to TRBD1. Germline lookup yields CDR1 KGHSH and CDR2 LQKENI. This CDR3 is 15 amino acids long. J gave up 2 bases and V 5 bases, and 3 bases lay outside the gene matches. CDR3 DNA sequence: TGTGCCAGCTCAAAGACAGGGGGCGGCAATCAGCCCCAGCATTTT. It yields the protein CASSKTGGGNQPQHF.

This chain uses TRBV20-1 with TRBJ2-7; D gene unclear. This CDR3 is built from 11 residues. The germline CDR1 and CDR2 sequences are DFQATT and SNEGSKA (reference sequence). The V end was cut by 3 bases, the J end by 5 bases, with 8 bases between. Here the CDR3 reads CSASRLDEQYF. DNA of the CDR3: TGCAGTGCTAGCAGACTTGACGAGCAGTACTTC.

The chain couples TRBV19 to TRBJ1-3, with TRBD1 matching over 7 bases. The CDR3 sequence is 17 residues long. The germline V gene encodes CDR1 LNHDA and CDR2 SQIVND (reference sequence). V was pared by 3 bases and J by 2 bases, with 10 bases of the junction left unmatched. CDR3: CASSIEVAGGTGNTIYF. CDR3 nucleotides: TGTGCCAGTAGTATTGAGGTGGCAGGGGGAACTGGAAACACCATATATTTT.

This chain connects TRBV19 to TRBJ2-2, with 11 bases matching TRBD2. CDR3 size: 16 residues. Germline values: CDR1 LNHDA, CDR2 SQIVND (reference sequence). After removal of 5 bases from V and 4 bases from J, the junction contained 6 bases not matched to a gene. The CDR3 here is CASSDRLAGFTGELFF. Here the CDR3 DNA reads TGTGCCAGTAGTGATAGACTAGCGGGGTTCACCGGGGAGCTGTTTTTT.

This chain uses TRBV27 with TRBJ2-3; 12 bases match TRBD2. The V gene end was trimmed by 6 bases and the J gene end by 0 bases; junction bases not matched to a gene: 10. Germline CDR1 is MNHEY and CDR2 is SMNVEV (reference sequence). This CDR3 contains 18 residues. The CDR3 bases are TGTGCCAGCAGACCACTGATCGGGACTAGCGGGAGCACAGATACGCAGTATTTT. This encodes CASRPLIGTSGSTDTQYF.

CDR3 DNA sequence: TGCGCCAGCAGCGGCGGGACAAGCATAGCCAAAAACATTCAGTACTTC. This gives the protein CASSGGTSIAKNIQYF. The chain joins TRBV5-1 to TRBJ2-4; D tentatively reads TRBD1 or TRBD2 (6 bases each). The length of the CDR3 is 16 residues. The ends were cut back, 4 bases at V and 0 bases at J, with 14 bases in the middle. The germline V gene encodes CDR1 SGHRS and CDR2 YFSETQ.